This T cell receptor (beta chain) came from a study of cytomegalovirus exposure and HLA in healthy donors. A note on this clone: What it recognizes is unknown.

Germline V gene sequence: CDR1 MNHNS, CDR2 SASEGT. V lost 8 bases, J lost 1 base, and 7 bases lay in between. This CDR3 has 12 amino acids. PCR involved 60 Vbeta and 13 Jbeta primers. Using immunoSEQ multiplex PCR, the repertoire was profiled, and TCRdb retains in-frame clones only, with some absent. There are approximately 190,000 clones in the sample; approximately 80% occur only once, and roughly 0.098% lies in the top ten. Study-level findings and limits: Analyzed later, association rates of TCRs varied across HLA loci, with DRB1 most and HLA-C fewest.

The sequenced sample consisted of PBMCs. This sequence joins TRBV6-1 and TRBJ2-3, with D perhaps matching TRBD1 (6 bases). The clonotype comes from a boy younger than 10 in good health and CMV-seronegative. In DNA form, the CDR3 reads TGTGCCAGCCGACAGGGCACAGATACGCAGTATTTT. Amino acid sequence: CASRQGTDTQYF.